The entry that follows covers one T cell receptor (beta chain) sequence. A single count supports this clone. Its antigen is not yet known. There are no base qualities to consult, and no much larger clone falls within one base. The sample belongs to a study of graft-versus-host responses after intestinal transplantation (dated by TCRdb to the early 2020s). About the investigation overall: Recipients received multivisceral, liver-intestinal, or isolated intestinal transplants. Alloreactive clones were identified by sequencing pre-transplant mixed lymphocyte reaction products and comparing them with unstimulated pre-transplant donor and recipient T cells. Samples from a few later patients were sequenced in-house on an Illumina MiSeq with MiXCR processing rather than by the commercial service. Graft-versus-host and host-versus-graft alloreactive T cell clones were tracked in the graft, circulation and bone marrow after intestinal transplantation using bulk TCR-beta CDR3 sequencing. Every recipient was given anti-thymocyte globulin induction, then maintenance tacrolimus and steroids for around three years. A peak of at least 4% donor T cells among recipient peripheral blood mononuclear cells was the definition used for donor T cell macrochimerism. A cohort of roughly 25 intestinal transplant recipients, including one retransplant, was enrolled, and a few patients lacking pretransplant specimens were excluded. On the study overall, not on this receptor specifically: GvH clones were found in recipient bone marrow, and some of the GvH clones appeared earlier in ileal mucosa or blood, which is consistent with an intestinal mucosal origin. Early after transplant, peak levels of circulating GvH clones were associated with declines in HvG clones. In the allografts of patients with donor T cell macrochimerism, GvH to HvG T cell clonal ratios were high. Conclusions were limited by the relatively low number and heterogeneity of intestinal transplant patients.

The protocol used for the library was the immunoSEQ multiplex PCR assay. For most patients, genomic DNA was isolated with the Qiagen DNeasy Blood and Tissue Kit and sent frozen to Adaptive Biotechnologies for TCR sequencing. High-throughput TCR-beta CDR3 sequencing of genomic DNA from most patients was performed by Adaptive Biotechnologies. As for the authors' bioinformatics: TCR sequencing data were retrieved from Adaptive's ImmunoSEQ software for 15 to 20 patients, whereas three other patients were processed with MiXCR and VDJtools. CD4 versus CD8 sorting errors were corrected by removing sequences found in both subsets at a frequency ratio below 5:1. Because the origin of CDR3 nucleotide sequences shared between donor and recipient could not be assigned, those sequences were removed. At least 2-fold expansion over unstimulated cells and a minimum CFSE-low frequency of 0.002% (template counts) or 0.001% (read counts) were required for clones to be classified as alloreactive. A clone was considered mappable if detected in the sequenced pre-transplant spleen, lymph node, or MLR CFSE-low populations of the donor or recipient. The cumulative frequency of alloreactive clones was calculated as a percentage of all sequences, weighted by copy number. Here the immuneACCESS table is served through TCRdb, limited to in-frame sequences with V and J called. Missing clones are a known gap in these copies; in checked studies unresolved V genes cover under half, and the rest lacks a known reason. Clonal size and the V and J genes are those of that table, whereas D and trimming came from the DNA. Across this sample there are about 40,000 clones, with roughly 95% seen only once. 0.5% to 0.55% of the sample lies in the top ten.

This specimen's time point label, per the study, means: cells obtained before transplantation from donor or recipient. CD3+CD4+ and CD3+CD8+ populations were FACS-sorted from unstimulated pre-transplant donor and recipient cells taken from spleen or lymph nodes. The CDR3 sequence holds 12 residues, the cysteine and phenylalanine included. Just the 36-base CDR3 DNA is kept, in frame starting at base 1. The V and J ends are trimmed by 5 bases and 3 bases, leaving 8 bases between them. Taken from the germline V gene, the CDR1 and CDR2 loops are SGHAT and FQNNGV. The starting material was unstimulated CD8+ T cells sorted from spleen or lymph node cells, obtained before transplant. This sequence originates from a human donor who was the organ donor for an intestinal transplant. The rearranged chain carries TRBV11-2 and TRBJ2-7, with no confident D gene call. The DNA sequence is given as TGTGCCAGCAGCCAATTTAACTACGAGCAGTACTTC. This encodes CASSQFNYEQYF.